This note documents a single TCR beta chain sequence. Its antigen is unknown. These data are taken from a study of prognosis after radiotherapy for stage I lung cancer. Study in general: Enrolled patients were those with stage I non-small cell lung cancer, a group that was recruited between April 2018 and January 2019. Subsequent to radiotherapy, distant metastatic disease emerged in a handful of patients (median 7 months), whereas about 15 exhibited no significant progression. Findings and caveats of the study: Between patients with and without metastases, TRBV and TRBJ gene usage reportedly differed.

Genomic DNA served as the source from which two-round multiplex PCR generated TCR beta CDR3 amplicons. Primers (each specific to one TRBV or TRBJ gene) were used in first-round PCR. TCRdb re-analysed the multiplex PCR reads in MiXCR, keeping a single row per CDR3 protein. The table shows around 20,000 distinct CDR3 sequences, with approximately 40% occurring only once. The sequence was obtained from a donor of 50 years or more with non-small cell lung cancer. This specimen consisted of PBMCs, obtained before or after stereotactic body radiation therapy (not recorded which).

CDR3 DNA sequence: TGTGCCAGCAGTGAGTGGATGGGCGGGATGGCCTGGGATACGCAGTATTTT. It specifies CASSEWMGGMAWDTQYF. The gene calls are TRBV6-1 and TRBJ2-3, with D possibly TRBD2 on 6 matching bases. The CDR3 is 17 amino acids. Trimming stripped 3 bases from V and 6 bases from J, with 22 bases between. The germline V gene has CDR1 MNHNS and CDR2 SASEGT.